These 3 T cell receptor beta chains were sequenced from one sample in a study of T cell responses to AZD1222 COVID-19 vaccine. The protocol was immunoSEQ multiplex PCR, while the TCRdb copy is restricted to in-frame clones and leaves out a portion. The sample lists roughly 120,000 clones; more than 80% were seen once. Sequencing was performed on peripheral blood, taken 28 days after the second AZD1222 dose. These TCRs come from an adult who received the AZD1222 COVID-19 vaccine.

This rearrangement joins TRBV29-1 to TRBJ1-4; D is possibly TRBD1 (5 bases). Trimming removed 0 bases at V and 4 bases at J, with 12 bases between. The germline V gene has CDR1 SQVTM and CDR2 ANQGSEA. The CDR3 runs to 15 residues. The CDR3 reads CSVEDPRTSNEKLFF. The CDR3 DNA sequence: TGCAGCGTTGAAGATCCCCGGACAAGTAATGAAAAACTGTTTTTT.

The chain carries TRBV11-2 and TRBJ1-2; TRBD1 agrees at 7 bases. CDR1 and CDR2 from the germline V gene are SGHAT and FQNNGV. The CDR3 covers 14 residues. V gave up 6 bases and J gave up 2 bases; unmatched junction bases: 6. The CDR3 region is CASRPPGQNYGYTF. DNA of the CDR3: TGTGCCAGCAGACCTCCGGGACAGAACTATGGCTACACCTTC.

This chain joins TRBV12-3 or TRBV12-4 and TRBJ1-1; D ambiguous. V was pared by 7 bases and J by 7 bases, with 16 bases between. The CDR3 is 13 amino acids. CDR3 in DNA: TGTGCCAGCACTATCCCGGGAGCCAGTGAAGCTTTCTTT. Amino acid sequence: CASTIPGASEAFF.